These T cell receptor beta chains were read from a single sample in a study of T cells in Graves' hyperthyroidism and ophthalmopathy. MiXCR was run by TCRdb on the multiplex PCR reads, yielding one entry per CDR3 protein. The table includes hundreds of thousands of distinct CDR3 sequences, around 15% detected once. Sequencing was performed on blood. The receptors derive from a woman aged 45-60 years with Graves' ophthalmopathy. CDR3s include the opening cysteine and the closing phenylalanine or tryptophan.

v_gene,j_gene,CDR3aa
TRBV5-8,TRBJ2-1,CASSLGQGLGEQFF
TRBV7-8,TRBJ1-4,CASSPNRFPGAREKLFF
TRBV18,TRBJ2-7,CASNGQGISYEQYF
TRBV7-2,TRBJ2-1,CASSLAQYNEQFF
TRBV7-2,TRBJ1-1,CASKMESEAFF
TRBV7-9,TRBJ1-4,CASSPREVVSEKLFF
TRBV20-1,TRBJ1-6,CSAIGSSYNSPLHF
TRBV20-1,TRBJ2-1,CSARDRGGYNEQFF
TRBV11-3,TRBJ2-2,CASSRGGELFF
TRBV20-1,TRBJ2-7,CSAPPGLSYEQYF
TRBV6-5,TRBJ1-1,CASSYSGLGTEAFF
TRBV30,TRBJ2-3,CAWNKREGLTDTQYF
TRBV7-9,TRBJ1-4,CASSTLPPGLANEKLFF
TRBV28,TRBJ1-2,CASSLRGRNQGYGYTF
TRBV20-1,TRBJ2-7,CSASTPGVSYEQYF
TRBV5-1,TRBJ2-7,CASSSGTGFEQYF
TRBV12-3/TRBV12-4,TRBJ2-1,CASSFGGGMGYNEQFF
TRBV7-9,TRBJ2-3,CASSLGGGADTQYF
TRBV15,TRBJ2-3,CATSSRVLAGGDTQYF
TRBV30,TRBJ2-3,CAWSVLSGDTQYF
TRBV11-2,TRBJ1-6,CASSWRQGLYNSPLHF
TRBV7-3,TRBJ2-7,CASSWDPAGPYEQYF
TRBV19,TRBJ1-1,CASRDRKMNTEAFF
TRBV4-1,TRBJ2-4,CASSQVPGDGIQYF
TRBV19,TRBJ2-7,CASSILYGTIEQYF
TRBV27,TRBJ2-3,CASSPGLAGNTDTQYF
TRBV9,TRBJ2-5,CASSQSSGTQETQYF
TRBV25-1,TRBJ2-7,CASSMAGPYEQYF
TRBV12-3/TRBV12-4,TRBJ1-4,CASSLKGGEKLFF
TRBV5-1,TRBJ2-1,CASSSPGLAGRNEQFF
TRBV6-1,TRBJ2-7,CASSYSPRDYTYEQYF
TRBV4-3,TRBJ1-3,CASSQVPGSTGNTIYF
TRBV14,TRBJ1-1,CASSQDRVGAFF
TRBV19,TRBJ2-1,CASSIEPVAGAHNEQFF
TRBV29-1,TRBJ2-2,CSVSAGGAFRELFF
TRBV29-1,TRBJ1-2,CSVGQGAFHGYTF
TRBV18,TRBJ2-3,CASSPGADFTDTQYF
TRBV6-2/TRBV6-3,TRBJ2-7,CASSYGREVFTYEQYF
TRBV7-9,TRBJ2-7,CASGFSEGYEQYF
TRBV12-3/TRBV12-4,TRBJ1-1,CASRPGTAEAFF
TRBV30,TRBJ2-7,CASSGTSVTYEQYF
TRBV6-1,TRBJ1-5,CASRTDRDERQPQHF
TRBV4-1,TRBJ2-2,CASRSAARTNTGELFF
TRBV6-1,TRBJ1-5,CASRASTGGGQPQHF
TRBV15,TRBJ2-1,CATSRAGYWNEQFF
TRBV27,TRBJ2-5,CASSLGLGQGHETQYF
TRBV30,TRBJ2-3,CAWSPGGIGMDAQYF